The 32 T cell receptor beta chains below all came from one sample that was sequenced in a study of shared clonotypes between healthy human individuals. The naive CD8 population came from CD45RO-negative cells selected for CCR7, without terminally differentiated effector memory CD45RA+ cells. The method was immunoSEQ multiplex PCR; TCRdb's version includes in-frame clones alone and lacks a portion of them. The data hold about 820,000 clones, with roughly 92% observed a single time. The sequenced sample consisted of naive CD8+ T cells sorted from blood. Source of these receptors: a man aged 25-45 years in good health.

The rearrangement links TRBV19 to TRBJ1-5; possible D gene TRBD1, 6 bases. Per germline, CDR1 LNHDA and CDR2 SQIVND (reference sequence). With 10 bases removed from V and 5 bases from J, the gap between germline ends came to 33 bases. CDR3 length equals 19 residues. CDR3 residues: CATLPVGGVLGRCDQPQHF. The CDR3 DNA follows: TGTGCCACTCTCCCGGTTGGGGGCGTTTTAGGGCGTTGTGATCAGCCCCAGCATTTT. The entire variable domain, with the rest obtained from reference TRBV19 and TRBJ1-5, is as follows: DGGITQSPKYLFRKEGQNVTLSCEQNLNHDAMYWYRQDPGQGLRLIYYSQIVNDFQKGDIAEGYSVSREKKESFPLTVTSAQKNPTAFYLCATLPVGGVLGRCDQPQHFGDGTRLSIL.

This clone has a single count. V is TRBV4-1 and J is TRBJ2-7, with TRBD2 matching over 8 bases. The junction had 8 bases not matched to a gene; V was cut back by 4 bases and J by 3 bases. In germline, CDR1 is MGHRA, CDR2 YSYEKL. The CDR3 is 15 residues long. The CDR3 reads CASSLSAGEGYEQYF. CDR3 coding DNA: TGCGCCAGCAGCCTCTCAGCGGGAGAGGGCTACGAGCAGTACTTC.

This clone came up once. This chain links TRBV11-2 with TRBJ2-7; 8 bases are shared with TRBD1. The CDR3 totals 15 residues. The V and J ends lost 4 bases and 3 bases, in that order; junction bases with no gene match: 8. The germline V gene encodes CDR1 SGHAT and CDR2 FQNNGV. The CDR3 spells CASSSIGDRNYEQYF. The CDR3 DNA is TGTGCCAGCAGCTCTATCGGGGACAGGAACTACGAGCAGTACTTC.

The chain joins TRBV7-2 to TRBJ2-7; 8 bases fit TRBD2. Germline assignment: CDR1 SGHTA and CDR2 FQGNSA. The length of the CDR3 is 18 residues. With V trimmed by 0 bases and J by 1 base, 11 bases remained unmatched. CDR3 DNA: TGTGCCAGCAGCTTAGCGCTCAGCGGGAGTGATGTATCCTACGAGCAGTACTTC. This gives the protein CASSLALSGSDVSYEQYF. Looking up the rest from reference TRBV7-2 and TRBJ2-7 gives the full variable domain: GAGVSQSPSNKVTEKGKDVELRCDPISGHTALYWYRQSLGQGLEFLIYFQGNSAPDKSGLPSDRFSAERTGGSVSTLTIQRTQQEDSAVYLCASSLALSGSDVSYEQYFGPGTRLTVT.

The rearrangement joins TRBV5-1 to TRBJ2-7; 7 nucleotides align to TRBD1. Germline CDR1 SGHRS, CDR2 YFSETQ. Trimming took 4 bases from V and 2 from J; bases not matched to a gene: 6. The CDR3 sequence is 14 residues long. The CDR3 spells CASSNRDRAYEQYF. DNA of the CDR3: TGCGCCAGCAGCAACCGGGACAGAGCCTACGAGCAGTACTTC.

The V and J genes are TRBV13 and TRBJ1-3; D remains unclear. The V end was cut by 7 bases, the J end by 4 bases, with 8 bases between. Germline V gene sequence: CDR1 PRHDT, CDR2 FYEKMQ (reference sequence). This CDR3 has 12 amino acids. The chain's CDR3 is CASTQWGNTIYF. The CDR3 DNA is TGTGCCAGCACTCAATGGGGAAACACCATATATTTT.

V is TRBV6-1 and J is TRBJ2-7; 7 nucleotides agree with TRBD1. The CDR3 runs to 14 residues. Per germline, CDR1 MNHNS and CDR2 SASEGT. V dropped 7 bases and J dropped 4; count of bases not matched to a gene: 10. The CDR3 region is CASIIRGGQYEQYF. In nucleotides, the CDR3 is TGTGCCAGCATTATTAGAGGGGGACAGTACGAGCAGTACTTC.

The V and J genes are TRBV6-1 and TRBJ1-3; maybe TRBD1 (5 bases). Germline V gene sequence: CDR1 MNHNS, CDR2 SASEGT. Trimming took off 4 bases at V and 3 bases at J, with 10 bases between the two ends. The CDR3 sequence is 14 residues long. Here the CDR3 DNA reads TGTGCCAGCAGTGTCTGGGGGGGTGGAAACACCATATATTTT. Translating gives CASSVWGGGNTIYF.

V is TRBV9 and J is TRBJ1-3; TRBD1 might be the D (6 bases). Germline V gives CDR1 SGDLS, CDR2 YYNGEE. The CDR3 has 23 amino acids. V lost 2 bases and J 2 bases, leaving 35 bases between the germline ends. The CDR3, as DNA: TGTGCCAGCAGCGTTCCTCAGGGGACCCCACTCTTATGGGAGTCTGGAGCTGGAAACACCATATATTTT. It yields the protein CASSVPQGTPLLWESGAGNTIYF.

The CDR3 is CASSIRLGQKAEAFF. The CDR3 DNA is TGTGCCAGTAGTATAAGGTTGGGACAGAAGGCTGAAGCTTTCTTT. The chain joins TRBV19 to TRBJ1-1, with TRBD1 identical over 7 bases. The CDR3 is 15 amino acids. The trim removed 2 bases at V and 6 bases at J, leaving 9 bases unmatched. In germline, CDR1 is LNHDA, CDR2 SQIVND (reference sequence).

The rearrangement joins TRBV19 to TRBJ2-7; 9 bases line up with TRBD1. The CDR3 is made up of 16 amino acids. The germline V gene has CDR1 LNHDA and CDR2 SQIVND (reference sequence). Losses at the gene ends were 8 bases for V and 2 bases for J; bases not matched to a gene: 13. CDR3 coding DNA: TGTGCCAGTGGACGACTAGGGGGACAGGGAACCTACGAGCAGTACTTC. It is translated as CASGRLGGQGTYEQYF.

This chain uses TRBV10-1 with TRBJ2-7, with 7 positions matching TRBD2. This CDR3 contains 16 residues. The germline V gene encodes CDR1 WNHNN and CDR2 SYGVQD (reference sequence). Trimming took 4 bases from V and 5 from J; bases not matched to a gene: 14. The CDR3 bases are TGCGCCAGCAGTGGCCAGCGGGATCCCGGATTTGACGAGCAGTACTTC. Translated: CASSGQRDPGFDEQYF.

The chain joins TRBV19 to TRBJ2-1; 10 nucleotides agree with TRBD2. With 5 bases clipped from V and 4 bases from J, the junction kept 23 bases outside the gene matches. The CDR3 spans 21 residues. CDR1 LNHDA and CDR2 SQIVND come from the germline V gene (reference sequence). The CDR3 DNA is TGTGCCAGTAGTCGGGATCCGGCTAGCGGGAGTAGAAGATCTTGGTACAATGAGCAGTTCTTC. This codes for CASSRDPASGSRRSWYNEQFF.

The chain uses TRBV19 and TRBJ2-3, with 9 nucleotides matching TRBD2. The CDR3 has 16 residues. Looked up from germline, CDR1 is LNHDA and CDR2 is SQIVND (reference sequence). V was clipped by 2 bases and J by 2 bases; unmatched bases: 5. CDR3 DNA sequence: TGTGCCAGTAGTATAACCGGCGGGAGGGCCACAGATACGCAGTATTTT. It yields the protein CASSITGGRATDTQYF.

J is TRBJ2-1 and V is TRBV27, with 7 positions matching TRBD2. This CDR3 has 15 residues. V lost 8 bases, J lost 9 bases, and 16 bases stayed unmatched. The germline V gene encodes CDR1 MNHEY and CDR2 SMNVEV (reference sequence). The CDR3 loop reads CASGMTSSGRGEQFF. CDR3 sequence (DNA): TGTGCCAGCGGGATGACTAGCTCTGGCCGGGGTGAGCAGTTCTTC.

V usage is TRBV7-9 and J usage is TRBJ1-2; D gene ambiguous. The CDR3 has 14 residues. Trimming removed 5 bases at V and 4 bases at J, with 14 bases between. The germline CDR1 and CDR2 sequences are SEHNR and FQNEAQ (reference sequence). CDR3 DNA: TGTGCCAGCAGCCCCCCAACGGATCCCTATGGCTACACCTTC. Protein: CASSPPTDPYGYTF.

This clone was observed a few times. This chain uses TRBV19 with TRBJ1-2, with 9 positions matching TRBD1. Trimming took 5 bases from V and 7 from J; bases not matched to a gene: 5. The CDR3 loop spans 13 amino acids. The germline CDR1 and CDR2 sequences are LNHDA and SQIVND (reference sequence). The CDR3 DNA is TGTGCCAGTAGTCCACAGGGGGCGCTTGGCTACACCTTC. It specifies CASSPQGALGYTF.

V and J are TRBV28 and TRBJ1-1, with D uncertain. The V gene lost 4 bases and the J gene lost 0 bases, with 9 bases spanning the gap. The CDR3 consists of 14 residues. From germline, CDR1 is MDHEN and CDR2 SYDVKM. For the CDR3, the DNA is TGTGCCAGCAGTTCCCGAAGGATGAACACTGAAGCTTTCTTT. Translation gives CASSSRRMNTEAFF. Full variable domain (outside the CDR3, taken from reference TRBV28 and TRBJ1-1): DVKVTQSSRYLVKRTGEKVFLECVQDMDHENMFWYRQDPGLGLRLIYFSYDVKMKEKGDIPEGYSVSREKKERFSLILESASTNQTSMYLCASSSRRMNTEAFFGQGTRLTVV.

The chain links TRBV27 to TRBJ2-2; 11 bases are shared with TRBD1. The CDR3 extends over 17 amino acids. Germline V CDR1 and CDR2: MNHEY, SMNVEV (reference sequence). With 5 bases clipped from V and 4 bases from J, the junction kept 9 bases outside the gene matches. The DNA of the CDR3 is TGTGCCAGCAGTCCCCTAGGGACAGGGGGAAGCACCGGGGAGCTGTTTTTT. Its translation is CASSPLGTGGSTGELFF.

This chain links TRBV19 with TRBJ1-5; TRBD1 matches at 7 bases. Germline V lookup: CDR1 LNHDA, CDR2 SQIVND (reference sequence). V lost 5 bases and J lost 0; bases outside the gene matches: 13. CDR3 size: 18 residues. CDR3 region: CASSPIPDRTYSNQPQHF. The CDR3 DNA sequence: TGTGCCAGTAGTCCCATCCCGGACAGGACCTATAGCAATCAGCCCCAGCATTTT.

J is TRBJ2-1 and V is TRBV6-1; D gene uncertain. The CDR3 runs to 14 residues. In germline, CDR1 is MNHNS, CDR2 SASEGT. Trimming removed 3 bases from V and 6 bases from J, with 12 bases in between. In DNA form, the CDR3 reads TGTGCCAGCAGTGACCGACCACTACCCAATGAGCAGTTCTTC. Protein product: CASSDRPLPNEQFF.

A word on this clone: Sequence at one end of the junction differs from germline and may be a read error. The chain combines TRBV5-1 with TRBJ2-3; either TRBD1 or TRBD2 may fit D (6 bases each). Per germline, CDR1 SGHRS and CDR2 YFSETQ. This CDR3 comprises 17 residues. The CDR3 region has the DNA TGCGCCAGCAGCTTGGAGGGGGAGAAGGAGGGCACGGATACGCAGTATTTT. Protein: CASSLEGEKEGTDTQYF.

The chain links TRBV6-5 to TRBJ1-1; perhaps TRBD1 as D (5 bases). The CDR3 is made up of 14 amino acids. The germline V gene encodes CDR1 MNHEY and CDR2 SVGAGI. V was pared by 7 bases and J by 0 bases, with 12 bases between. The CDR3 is CASTRRGMNTEAFF. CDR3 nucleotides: TGTGCCAGCACTAGACGGGGCATGAACACTGAAGCTTTCTTT.

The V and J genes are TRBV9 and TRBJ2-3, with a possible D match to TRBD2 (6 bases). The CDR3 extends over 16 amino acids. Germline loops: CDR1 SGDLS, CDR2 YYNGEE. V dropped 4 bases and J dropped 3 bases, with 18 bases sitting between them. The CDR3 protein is CASSTLPGLPTDTQYF. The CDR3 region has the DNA TGTGCCAGCAGCACCTTACCGGGACTCCCTACAGATACGCAGTATTTT. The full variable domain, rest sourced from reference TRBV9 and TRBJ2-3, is DSGVTQTPKHLITATGQRVTLRCSPRSGDLSVYWYQQSLDQGLQFLIQYYNGEERAKGNILERFSAQQFPDLHSELNLSSLELGDSALYFCASSTLPGLPTDTQYFGPGTRLTVL.

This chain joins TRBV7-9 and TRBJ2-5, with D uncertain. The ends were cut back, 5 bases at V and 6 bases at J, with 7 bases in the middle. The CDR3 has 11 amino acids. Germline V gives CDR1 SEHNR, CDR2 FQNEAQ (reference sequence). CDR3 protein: CASSNRQTQYF. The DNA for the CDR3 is TGTGCCAGCAGCAACCGTCAGACCCAGTACTTC. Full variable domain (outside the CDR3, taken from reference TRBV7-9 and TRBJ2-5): DTGVSQNPRHKITKRGQNVTFRCDPISEHNRLYWYRQTLGQGPEFLTYFQNEAQLEKSRLLSDRFSAERPKGSFSTLEIQRTEQGDSAMYLCASSNRQTQYFGPGTRLLVL.

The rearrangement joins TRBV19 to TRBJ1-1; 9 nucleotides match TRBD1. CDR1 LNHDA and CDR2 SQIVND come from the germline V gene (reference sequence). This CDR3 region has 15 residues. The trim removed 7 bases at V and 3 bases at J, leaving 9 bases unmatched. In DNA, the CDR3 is TGTGCCAGTACCTCCGGGACAGGGATATACACTGAAGCTTTCTTT. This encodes CASTSGTGIYTEAFF. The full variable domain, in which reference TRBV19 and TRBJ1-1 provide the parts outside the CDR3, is DGGITQSPKYLFRKEGQNVTLSCEQNLNHDAMYWYRQDPGQGLRLIYYSQIVNDFQKGDIAEGYSVSREKKESFPLTVTSAQKNPTAFYLCASTSGTGIYTEAFFGQGTRLTVV.

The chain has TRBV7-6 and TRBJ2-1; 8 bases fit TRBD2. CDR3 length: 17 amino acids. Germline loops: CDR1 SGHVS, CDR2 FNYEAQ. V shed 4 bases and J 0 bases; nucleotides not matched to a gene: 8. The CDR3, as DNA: TGTGCCAGCAGCTCCTTATTAGCGGGACCCTCCTACAATGAGCAGTTCTTC. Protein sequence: CASSSLLAGPSYNEQFF.

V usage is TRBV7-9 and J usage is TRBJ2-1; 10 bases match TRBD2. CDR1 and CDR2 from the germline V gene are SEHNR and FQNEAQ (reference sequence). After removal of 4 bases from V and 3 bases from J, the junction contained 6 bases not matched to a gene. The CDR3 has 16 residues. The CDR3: CASSSSIAGGYNEQFF. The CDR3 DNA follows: TGTGCCAGCAGCTCCTCGATAGCGGGAGGCTACAATGAGCAGTTCTTC.

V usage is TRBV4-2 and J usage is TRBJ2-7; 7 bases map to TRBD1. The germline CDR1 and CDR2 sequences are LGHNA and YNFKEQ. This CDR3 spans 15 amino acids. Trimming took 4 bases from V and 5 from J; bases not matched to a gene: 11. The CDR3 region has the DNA TGTGCCAGCAGCCCCACGTTGGGACAGATAGACGAGCAGTACTTC. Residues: CASSPTLGQIDEQYF.

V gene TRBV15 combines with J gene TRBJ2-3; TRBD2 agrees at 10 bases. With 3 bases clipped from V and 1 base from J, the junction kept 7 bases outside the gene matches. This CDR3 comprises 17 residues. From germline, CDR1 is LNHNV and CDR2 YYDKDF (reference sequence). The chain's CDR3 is CATSRTLAGARTDTQYF. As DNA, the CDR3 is TGTGCCACCAGCAGGACGCTAGCGGGAGCGCGCACAGATACGCAGTATTTT.

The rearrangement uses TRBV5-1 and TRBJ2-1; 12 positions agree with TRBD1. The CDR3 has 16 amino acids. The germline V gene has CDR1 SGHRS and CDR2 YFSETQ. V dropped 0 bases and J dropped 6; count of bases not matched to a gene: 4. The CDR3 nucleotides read TGCGCCAGCAGCTTGGACCCGGGACAGGGGGCCAATGAGCAGTTCTTC. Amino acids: CASSLDPGQGANEQFF. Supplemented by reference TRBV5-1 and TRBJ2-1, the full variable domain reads KAGVTQTPRYLIKTRGQQVTLSCSPISGHRSVSWYQQTPGQGLQFLFEYFSETQRNKGNFPGRFSGRQFSNSRSEMNVSTLELGDSALYLCASSLDPGQGANEQFFGPGTRLTVL.

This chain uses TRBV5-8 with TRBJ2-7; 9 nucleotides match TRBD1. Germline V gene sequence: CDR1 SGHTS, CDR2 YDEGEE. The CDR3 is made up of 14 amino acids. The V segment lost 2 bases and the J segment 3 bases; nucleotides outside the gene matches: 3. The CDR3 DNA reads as TGTGCCAGCAGCTTCGGGACAGGGAACTACGAGCAGTACTTC. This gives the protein CASSFGTGNYEQYF.